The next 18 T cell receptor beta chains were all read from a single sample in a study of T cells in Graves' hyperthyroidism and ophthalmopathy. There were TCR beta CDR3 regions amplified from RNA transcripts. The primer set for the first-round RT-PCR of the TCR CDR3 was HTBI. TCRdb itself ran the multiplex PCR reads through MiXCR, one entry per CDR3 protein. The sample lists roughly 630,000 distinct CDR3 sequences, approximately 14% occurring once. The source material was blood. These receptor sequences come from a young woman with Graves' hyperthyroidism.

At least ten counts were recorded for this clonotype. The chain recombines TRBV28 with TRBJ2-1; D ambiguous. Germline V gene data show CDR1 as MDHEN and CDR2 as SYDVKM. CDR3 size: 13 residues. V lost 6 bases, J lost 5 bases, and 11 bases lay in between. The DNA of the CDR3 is TGTGCCAGCAGCCCACCCGGTAACAATGAGCAGTTCTTC. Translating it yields CASSPPGNNEQFF.

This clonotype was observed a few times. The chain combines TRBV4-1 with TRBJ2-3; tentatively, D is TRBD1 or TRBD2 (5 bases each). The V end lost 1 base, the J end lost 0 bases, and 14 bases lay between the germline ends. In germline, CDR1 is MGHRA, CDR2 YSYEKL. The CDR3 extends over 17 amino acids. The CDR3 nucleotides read TGCGCCAGCAGCCAAGTCGGGGCGAGACTAAGCACAGATACGCAGTATTTT. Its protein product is CASSQVGARLSTDTQYF.

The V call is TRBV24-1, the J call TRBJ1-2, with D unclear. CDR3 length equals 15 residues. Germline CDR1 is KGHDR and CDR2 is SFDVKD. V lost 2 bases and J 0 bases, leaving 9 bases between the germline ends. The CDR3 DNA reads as TGTGCCACCAGTGATTCGGGCCGATCTAACTATGGCTACACCTTC. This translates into CATSDSGRSNYGYTF.

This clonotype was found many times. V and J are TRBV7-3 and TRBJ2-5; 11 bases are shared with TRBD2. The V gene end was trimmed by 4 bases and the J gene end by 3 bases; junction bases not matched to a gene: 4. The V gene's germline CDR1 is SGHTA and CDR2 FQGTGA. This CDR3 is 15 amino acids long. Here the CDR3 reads CASSSLAGGEETQYF. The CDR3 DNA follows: TGTGCCAGCAGCTCATTAGCGGGAGGGGAAGAGACCCAGTACTTC.

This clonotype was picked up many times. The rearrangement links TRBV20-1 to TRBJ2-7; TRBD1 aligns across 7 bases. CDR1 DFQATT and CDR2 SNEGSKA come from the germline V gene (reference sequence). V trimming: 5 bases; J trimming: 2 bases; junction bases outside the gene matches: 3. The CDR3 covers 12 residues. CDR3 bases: TGCAGTGCTTCCGGGACAGCCTACGAGCAGTACTTC. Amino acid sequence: CSASGTAYEQYF.

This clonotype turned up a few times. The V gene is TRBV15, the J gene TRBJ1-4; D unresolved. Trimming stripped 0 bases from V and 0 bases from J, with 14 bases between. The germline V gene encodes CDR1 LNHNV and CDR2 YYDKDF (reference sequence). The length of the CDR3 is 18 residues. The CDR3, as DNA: TGTGCCACCAGCAGAGATCTGGCCGAACTTGCAACTAATGAAAAACTGTTTTTT. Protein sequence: CATSRDLAELATNEKLFF.

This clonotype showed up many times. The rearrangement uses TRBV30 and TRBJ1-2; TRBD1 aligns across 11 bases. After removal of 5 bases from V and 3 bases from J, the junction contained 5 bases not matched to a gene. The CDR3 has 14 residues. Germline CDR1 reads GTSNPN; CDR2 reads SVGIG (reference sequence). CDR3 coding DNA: TGTGCCTGGTGGGACAGGGGGAAGGACTATGGCTACACCTTC. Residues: CAWWDRGKDYGYTF.

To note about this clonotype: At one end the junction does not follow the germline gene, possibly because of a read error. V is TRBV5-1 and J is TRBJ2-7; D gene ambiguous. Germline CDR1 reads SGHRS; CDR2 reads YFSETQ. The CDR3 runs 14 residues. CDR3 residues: CASSFTRISYEQYF. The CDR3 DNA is TGTGCCAGCAGCTTCACTCGGATTTCCTACGAGCAGTACTTC.

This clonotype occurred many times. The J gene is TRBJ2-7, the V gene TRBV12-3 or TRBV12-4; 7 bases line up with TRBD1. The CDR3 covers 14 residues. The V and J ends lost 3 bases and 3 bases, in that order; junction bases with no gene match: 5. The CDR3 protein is CASSFGTERYEQYF. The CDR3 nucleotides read TGTGCCAGCAGTTTTGGGACAGAGCGCTACGAGCAGTACTTC.

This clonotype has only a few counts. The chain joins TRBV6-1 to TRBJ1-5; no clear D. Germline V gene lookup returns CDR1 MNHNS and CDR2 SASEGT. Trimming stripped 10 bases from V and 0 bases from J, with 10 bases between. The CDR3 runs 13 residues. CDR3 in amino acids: CATRRNSNQPQHF. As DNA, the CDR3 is TGTGCCACAAGGCGCAATAGCAATCAGCCCCAGCATTTT.

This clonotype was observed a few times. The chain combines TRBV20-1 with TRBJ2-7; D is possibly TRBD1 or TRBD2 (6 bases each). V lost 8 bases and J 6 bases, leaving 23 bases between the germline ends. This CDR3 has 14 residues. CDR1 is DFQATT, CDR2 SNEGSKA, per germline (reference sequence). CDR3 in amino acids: CSKRAGGQSPEQYF. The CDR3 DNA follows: TGCAGTAAAAGAGCCGGGGGCCAAAGTCCCGAGCAGTACTTC.

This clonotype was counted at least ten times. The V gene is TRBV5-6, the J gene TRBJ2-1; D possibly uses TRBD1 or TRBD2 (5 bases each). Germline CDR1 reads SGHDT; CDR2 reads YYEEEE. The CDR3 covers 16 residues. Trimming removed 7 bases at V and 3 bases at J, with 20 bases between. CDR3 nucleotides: TGTGCCAGCTCCCTGGGGGATCGAGTTAACTACAATGAGCAGTTCTTC. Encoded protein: CASSLGDRVNYNEQFF.

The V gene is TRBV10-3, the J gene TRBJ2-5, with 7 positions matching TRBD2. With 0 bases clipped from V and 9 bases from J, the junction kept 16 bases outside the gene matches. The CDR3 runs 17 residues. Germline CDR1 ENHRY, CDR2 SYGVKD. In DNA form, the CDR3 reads TGTGCCATCAGTGAGTCCCCGACTAGCTGGAGGGCCGGGGCCCAGTACTTC. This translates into CAISESPTSWRAGAQYF.

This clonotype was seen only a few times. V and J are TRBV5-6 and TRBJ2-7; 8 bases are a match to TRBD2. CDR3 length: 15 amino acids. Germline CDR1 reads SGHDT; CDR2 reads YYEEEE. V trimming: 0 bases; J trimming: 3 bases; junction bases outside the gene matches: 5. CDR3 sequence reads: CASSLDSGDNYEQYF. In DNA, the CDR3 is TGTGCCAGCAGCTTGGATAGCGGGGATAACTACGAGCAGTACTTC.

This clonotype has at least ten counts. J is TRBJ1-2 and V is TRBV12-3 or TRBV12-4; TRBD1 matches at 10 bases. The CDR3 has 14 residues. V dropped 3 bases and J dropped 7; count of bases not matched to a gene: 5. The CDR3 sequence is CASSLDRGKSGYTF. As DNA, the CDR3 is TGTGCCAGCAGTTTGGACAGGGGGAAGTCTGGCTACACCTTC.

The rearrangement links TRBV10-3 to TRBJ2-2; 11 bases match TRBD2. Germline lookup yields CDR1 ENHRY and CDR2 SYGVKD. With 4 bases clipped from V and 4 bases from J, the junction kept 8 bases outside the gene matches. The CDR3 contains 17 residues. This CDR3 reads CAISALLAGDSTGELFF. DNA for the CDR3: TGTGCCATCAGTGCTCTACTAGCGGGAGATAGCACCGGGGAGCTGTTTTTT.

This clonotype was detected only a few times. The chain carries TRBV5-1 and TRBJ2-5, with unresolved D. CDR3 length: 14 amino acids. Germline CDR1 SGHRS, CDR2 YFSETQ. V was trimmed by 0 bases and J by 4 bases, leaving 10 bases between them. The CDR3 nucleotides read TGCGCCAGCAGCTTGGTGTTAAGTGGAGAGACCCAGTACTTC. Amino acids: CASSLVLSGETQYF.

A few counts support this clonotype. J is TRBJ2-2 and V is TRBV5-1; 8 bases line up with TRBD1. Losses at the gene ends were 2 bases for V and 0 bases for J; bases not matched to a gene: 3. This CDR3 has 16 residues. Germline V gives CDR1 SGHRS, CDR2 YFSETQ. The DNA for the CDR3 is TGCGCCAGCAGCTTTCAGGGGGCCTCGAACACCGGGGAGCTGTTTTTT. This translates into CASSFQGASNTGELFF.